This T cell receptor beta chain was documented in a study of blood T cell repertoires in COVID-19. Across the whole study: Material from acute and convalescent COVID-19 was sourced from the United States, Italy and Spain.

Study members were between about 18 and 95 years old and lived in 25 or so US regions. Cohort allocation depended upon clinical history that participants reported. Sequencing used immunoSEQ multiplex PCR; TCRdb keeps in-frame clones, though not all of them. The sample contains approximately 280,000 clones, about nine tenths of which appear only once. The CDR3 runs 18 residues. The germline V gene has CDR1 MNHNS and CDR2 SASEGT. With V trimmed by 0 bases and J by 4 bases, 12 bases remained unmatched. The receptor comes from a woman aged 60-75 years who had recovered from COVID-19. The sample comprised PBMCs or T cells enriched from blood (not recorded which). The chain joins TRBV6-1 to TRBJ1-1; TRBD1 matches 9 bases. DNA for the CDR3: TGTGCCAGCAGTGAAGCACAGGGGGCGGGGGGATTGAGCACTGAAGCTTTCTTT. It specifies CASSEAQGAGGLSTEAFF.